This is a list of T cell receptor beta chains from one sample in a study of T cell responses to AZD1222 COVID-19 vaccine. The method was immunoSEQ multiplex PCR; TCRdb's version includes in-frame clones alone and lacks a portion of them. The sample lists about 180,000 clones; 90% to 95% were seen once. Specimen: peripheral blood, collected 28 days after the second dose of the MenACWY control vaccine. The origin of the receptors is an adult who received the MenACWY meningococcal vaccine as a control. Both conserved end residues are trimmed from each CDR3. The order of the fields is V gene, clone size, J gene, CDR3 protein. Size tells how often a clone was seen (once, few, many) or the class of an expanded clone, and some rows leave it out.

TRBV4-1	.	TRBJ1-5	ASSQDAQPNQPQH
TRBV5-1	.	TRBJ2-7	ASSGTLTGGNAQY
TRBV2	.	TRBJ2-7	ASSAERGVPYEQY
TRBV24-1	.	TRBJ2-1	ATSDSASDEQF
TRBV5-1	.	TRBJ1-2	ASSLEPGQGANYGYT
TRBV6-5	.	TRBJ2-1	ASSYSTSGGKGEQF
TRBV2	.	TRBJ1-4	ASNGQISNEKLF
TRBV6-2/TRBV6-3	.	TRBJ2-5	ASSLTSGGLKETQY
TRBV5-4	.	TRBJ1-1	ASSLIGMNTEAF
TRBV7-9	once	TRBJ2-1	ASSFLVAANNEQF
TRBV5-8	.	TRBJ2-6	ASSHQGTGANVLT
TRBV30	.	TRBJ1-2	AWSPGQGGKYGYT
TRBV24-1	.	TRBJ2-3	ATRGSTDTQY
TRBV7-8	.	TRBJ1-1	ASSLDNLGEAF
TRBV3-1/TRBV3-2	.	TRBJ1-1	ASSQVPAIRNTEAF
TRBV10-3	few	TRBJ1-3	AMKGDSGNTIY
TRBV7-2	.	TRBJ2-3	ASSTPLGSAPSTDTQY
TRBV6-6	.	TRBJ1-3	ASREGASGNTIY
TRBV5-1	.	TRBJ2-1	ASRTRGGTDNEQF
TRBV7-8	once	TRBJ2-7	ASSLIAGGLNYEQY
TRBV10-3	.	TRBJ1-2	AISERASDYGYT
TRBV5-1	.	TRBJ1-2	ASSLGQVYGYT
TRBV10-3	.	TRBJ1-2	AISEGREYGYT
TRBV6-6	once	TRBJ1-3	ASQFSGNTIY
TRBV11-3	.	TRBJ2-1	ASSLTGSTEQF
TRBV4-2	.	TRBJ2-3	ASSQLTGADTQY
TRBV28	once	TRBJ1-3	ASSLSSGPKSRNTIY
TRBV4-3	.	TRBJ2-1	ASSRRLAGDNEQF